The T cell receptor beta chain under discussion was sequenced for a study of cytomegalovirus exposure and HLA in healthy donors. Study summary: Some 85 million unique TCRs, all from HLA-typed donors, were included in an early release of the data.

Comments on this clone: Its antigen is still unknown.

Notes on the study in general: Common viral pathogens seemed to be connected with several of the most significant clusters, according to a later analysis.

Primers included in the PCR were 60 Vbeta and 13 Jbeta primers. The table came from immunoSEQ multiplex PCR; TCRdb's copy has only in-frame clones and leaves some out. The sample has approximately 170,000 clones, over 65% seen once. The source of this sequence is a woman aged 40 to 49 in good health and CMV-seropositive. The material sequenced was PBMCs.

The CDR3 sequence: CASSSGHGNQPQHF. CDR3 nucleotide sequence: TGTGCCAGCAGCTCCGGACATGGTAATCAGCCCCAGCATTTT. This chain connects TRBV7-9 to TRBJ1-5; the D gene is possibly TRBD1 (5 bases). V was trimmed by 4 bases and J by 4 bases, leaving 11 bases between them. The length of the CDR3 is 14 residues. Per germline, CDR1 SEHNR and CDR2 FQNEAQ (reference sequence).